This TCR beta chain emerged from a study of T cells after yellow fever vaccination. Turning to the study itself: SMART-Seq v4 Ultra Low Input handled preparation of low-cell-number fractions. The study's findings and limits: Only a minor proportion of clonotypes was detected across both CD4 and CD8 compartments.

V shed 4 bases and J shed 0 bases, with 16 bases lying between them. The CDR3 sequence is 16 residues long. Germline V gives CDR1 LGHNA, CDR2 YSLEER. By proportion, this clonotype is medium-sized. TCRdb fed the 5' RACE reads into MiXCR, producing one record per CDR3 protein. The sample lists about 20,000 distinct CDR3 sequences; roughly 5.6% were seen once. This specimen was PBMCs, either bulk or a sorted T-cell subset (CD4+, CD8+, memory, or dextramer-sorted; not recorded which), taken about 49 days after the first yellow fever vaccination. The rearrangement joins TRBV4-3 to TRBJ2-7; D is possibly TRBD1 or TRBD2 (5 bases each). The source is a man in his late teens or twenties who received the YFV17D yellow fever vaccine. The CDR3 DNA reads TGCGCCAGCAGCCGCGGACACGGGGACCGCTCCTACGAGCAGTACTTC. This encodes CASSRGHGDRSYEQYF.